This T cell receptor (beta chain) was identified during a study of shared clonotypes between healthy human individuals. This CDR3 contains 17 residues. J was trimmed by 3 bases and V by 6 bases; bases with no gene match: 12. Germline V gene data show CDR1 as WNHNN and CDR2 as SYGVQD (reference sequence). Each unsorted sample relied on 100 million or so PBMCs as its source of genomic DNA. Per the study methods: ImmunoSEQ output lacked quality scores and full-length reads, limiting matched filtering. Clones were read by immunoSEQ multiplex PCR, and TCRdb kept only the in-frame ones, dropping some. The V and J calls and clone size come from that table; D and trimming were worked out from the DNA. Of 450,000 to 600,000 clones listed, approximately 79% are singletons.

Sequenced: PBMCs. J is TRBJ2-7 and V is TRBV10-1; 12 bases agree with TRBD2. The TCR sequence derives from a woman aged 40 to 50 in good health. Some clones in this sample may be carry-over from other donors' samples. The CDR3 sequence: CASRLRTSGDEFYEQYF. CDR3 nucleotides: TGCGCCAGCAGACTGAGGACTAGCGGGGACGAATTCTACGAGCAGTACTTC.